A single sample gave rise to the 11 T cell receptor beta chains below, sequenced in a study of radiation and T cells in renal cell carcinoma. Method: immunoSEQ multiplex PCR; TCRdb's copy keeps in-frame clones and lacks some. This sample has tens of thousands of clones, with 80% to 90% found just once. Regarding time point: blood 4 weeks post-SBRT, at nephrectomy. Sample treatment: 15 Gy SBRT to primary tumor, nephrectomy 4 weeks later. This sample comprised blood, obtained from a patient whose treatment included radiotherapy and nephrectomy. The receptor source for this set is a woman in her 70s with renal cell carcinoma.

The rearrangement uses TRBV19 and TRBJ1-2; D is perhaps TRBD1 (5 bases). CDR1 and CDR2 from the germline V gene are LNHDA and SQIVND (reference sequence). This CDR3 contains 14 residues. Deletions cut 6 bases from V and 6 bases from J, with 17 bases between. This chain's CDR3 is CASRSGHSLNGYTF. The DNA of the CDR3 is TGTGCCAGTAGATCCGGACACAGCCTTAATGGCTACACCTTC.

The chain links TRBV5-1 to TRBJ2-2, with D unresolved. V gave up 0 bases and J gave up 2 bases, with 8 bases separating them. CDR3 size: 15 residues. Germline CDR1 and CDR2: SGHRS and YFSETQ. The DNA of the CDR3 is TGCGCCAGCAGCTTGGAAACAGATAACACCGGGGAGCTGTTTTTT. Translating it yields CASSLETDNTGELFF.

The rearrangement joins TRBV4-3 to TRBJ1-2; unclear D gene. CDR1 is LGHNA, CDR2 YSLEER, per germline. This CDR3 comprises 13 residues. V was clipped by 1 base and J by 2 bases, with 5 bases between them. CDR3 DNA sequence: TGCGCCAGCAGCCAAGGTCGGAACTATGGCTACACCTTC. Amino acid sequence: CASSQGRNYGYTF.

This sequence joins TRBV7-2 and TRBJ1-4, with 9 bases that match TRBD1. CDR3 size: 16 residues. Germline CDR1 SGHTA, CDR2 FQGNSA. V trimming: 3 bases; J trimming: 0 bases; junction bases outside the gene matches: 2. The DNA of the CDR3 is TGTGCCAGCAGCTTTGACAGGGGGGCAACTAATGAAAAACTGTTTTTT. Protein: CASSFDRGATNEKLFF.

The CDR3 spells CASSSQTSGGRETQYF. The DNA for the CDR3 is TGTGCCAGCAGCTCTCAGACTAGCGGGGGTCGGGAGACCCAGTACTTC. The genes are TRBV5-4 and TRBJ2-5, with TRBD2 matching over 12 bases. Per the germline V gene, CDR1 is SGHNT and CDR2 is YYREEE (reference sequence). V dropped 3 bases and J dropped 5; count of bases not matched to a gene: 8. The CDR3 extends over 16 amino acids.

This chain connects TRBV5-1 to TRBJ2-7, with 12 positions matching TRBD1. J gave up 6 bases and V 2 bases, and 6 bases lay outside the gene matches. CDR1 is SGHRS, CDR2 YFSETQ, per germline. This CDR3 has 15 residues. The CDR3 region is CASSFAGTGGGEQYF. DNA of the CDR3: TGCGCCAGCAGCTTTGCCGGGACAGGGGGCGGCGAGCAGTACTTC. The full variable domain, its missing parts supplied by reference TRBV5-1 and TRBJ2-7, is KAGVTQTPRYLIKTRGQQVTLSCSPISGHRSVSWYQQTPGQGLQFLFEYFSETQRNKGNFPGRFSGRQFSNSRSEMNVSTLELGDSALYLCASSFAGTGGGEQYFGPGTRLTVT.

This chain connects TRBV6-5 to TRBJ2-5, with D perhaps TRBD2 (5 bases). Trimming shortened V by 5 bases and J by 1 base, and 14 bases separated the two germline ends. Germline V gene sequence: CDR1 MNHEY, CDR2 SVGAGI. This CDR3 is 15 amino acids long. The CDR3 DNA sequence: TGTGCCAGCAGTAAACGAAGAGGGAGCCAAGAGACCCAGTACTTC. Protein sequence: CASSKRRGSQETQYF.

The rearrangement uses TRBV19 and TRBJ1-2; no definite D call. The germline CDR1 and CDR2 sequences are LNHDA and SQIVND (reference sequence). This CDR3 has 14 residues. The germline V and J ends were trimmed by 3 bases and 4 bases, with 12 bases remaining between them. The CDR3 nucleotides read TGTGCCAGTAGTATTCGCGGCAGTCCCTATGGCTACACCTTC. Protein: CASSIRGSPYGYTF.

This clone showed up just a few times. The J gene is TRBJ1-1, the V gene TRBV10-3; 7 bases fit TRBD1. The CDR3 consists of 12 residues. J lost 9 bases, V lost 0 bases, and 1 base had no gene match. Germline lookup yields CDR1 ENHRY and CDR2 SYGVKD. CDR3 loop: CAISESGGKAFF. The CDR3 DNA reads as TGTGCCATCAGTGAGTCAGGGGGCAAAGCTTTCTTT.

V gene TRBV28 combines with J gene TRBJ2-1; D call uncertain. Germline loops: CDR1 MDHEN, CDR2 SYDVKM. This CDR3 has 14 amino acids. The V gene lost 5 bases and the J gene lost 1 base, with 9 bases spanning the gap. The CDR3 DNA reads TGTGCCAGCAGTGTACACGGATCCTACAATGAGCAGTTCTTC. This codes for CASSVHGSYNEQFF.

The chain employs TRBV14 and TRBJ2-6; tentative D call: TRBD2 (6 bases). The CDR3 covers 18 residues. Trimming left V 4 bases short and J 4 bases short, with 20 bases between. Germline CDR1 SGHDN, CDR2 FVKESK. CDR3 sequence (DNA): TGTGCCAGCAGCCGCTTGATTGGAGGGACGTCCGGGGCCAACGTCCTGACTTTC. This codes for CASSRLIGGTSGANVLTF.